The T cell receptor beta chain under discussion was sequenced for a study of blood T cell repertoires in COVID-19. The CDR3 extends over 14 amino acids. The germline V gene encodes CDR1 SGHAT and CDR2 FQNNGV. Losses at the gene ends were 3 bases for V and 7 bases for J; bases not matched to a gene: 7. Study processing details: Amplified reference gene primers provided the basis for estimating nucleated cell counts. Sequencing used immunoSEQ multiplex PCR; TCRdb keeps in-frame clones, though not all of them. V and J calls and clone size are copied from that table; D and trimming were computed from the DNA. The sample lists fewer than 350,000 clones, more than 75% seen once, with about 8.6% in the top ten.

The TCR sequence derives from a man aged 40-55 years with active or convalescent COVID-19. The genes are TRBV11-2 and TRBJ2-5, with 8 bases identical to TRBD1. Sequenced input: peripheral blood. CDR3 sequence reads: CASSFGTGRGTQYF. In nucleotides, the CDR3 is TGTGCCAGCAGCTTCGGGACAGGACGGGGGACCCAGTACTTC.